A selection of T cell receptor beta chains follows, all from one sample in a study of T cell responses to AZD1222 COVID-19 vaccine. The assay was immunoSEQ multiplex PCR, and TCRdb's table has in-frame clones only and misses some. The sample lists some 170,000 clones; 85% to 95% were seen once. The source material was peripheral blood, sampled on day 0 of AZD1222 vaccination. These receptors were taken from an adult in good health. Both conserved end residues are part of each CDR3. The order of the fields is CDR3 protein, CDR3 DNA, V gene, J gene, D gene, clone size. A D gene is named only where the DNA matches it firmly. Size values are once, few and many counts, or a class for expanded clones, and some rows have none.

CDR3 protein: CASSLFLGQGERTNEKLFF
CDR3 DNA: TGTGCCAGCAGCTTGTTCCTGGGGCAGGGGGAGAGGACTAATGAAAAACTGTTTTTT
V gene: TRBV5-6
J gene: TRBJ1-4
D gene: TRBD1
clone size: .

CDR3 protein: CASSGDSSGEKLFF
CDR3 DNA: TGTGCCAGCAGCGGGGACAGCTCGGGCGAAAAACTGTTTTTT
V gene: TRBV7-9
J gene: TRBJ1-4
D gene: TRBD1
clone size: .

CDR3 protein: CASSLVGGKDYGYTF
CDR3 DNA: TGCGCCAGCAGCTTGGTAGGGGGTAAGGACTATGGCTACACCTTC
V gene: TRBV5-1
J gene: TRBJ1-2
D gene: .
clone size: .

CDR3 protein: CASSPLGGATETQYF
CDR3 DNA: TGTGCCAGCTCACCCCTAGGCGGGGCGACAGAGACCCAGTACTTC
V gene: TRBV18
J gene: TRBJ2-5
D gene: .
clone size: .

CDR3 protein: CASSRDVANTGELFF
CDR3 DNA: TGTGCCAGCAGCCGGGACGTCGCGAACACCGGGGAGCTGTTTTTT
V gene: TRBV5-5
J gene: TRBJ2-2
D gene: .
clone size: .

CDR3 protein: CASSLGGTGSHGYTF
CDR3 DNA: TGTGCCAGCAGCTTAGGAGGGACAGGGAGCCATGGCTACACCTTC
V gene: TRBV11-3
J gene: TRBJ1-2
D gene: TRBD1
clone size: .

CDR3 protein: CASSPVGGALYGYTF
CDR3 DNA: TGTGCCAGCAGCCCCGTGGGGGGGGCACTCTATGGCTACACCTTC
V gene: TRBV2
J gene: TRBJ1-2
D gene: .
clone size: .

CDR3 protein: CASSSKPGQGYEQYF
CDR3 DNA: TGTGCCAGCAGTTCGAAACCGGGACAGGGCTACGAGCAGTACTTC
V gene: TRBV6-5
J gene: TRBJ2-7
D gene: TRBD1
clone size: .

CDR3 protein: CASSVRLRPDSGNTIYF
CDR3 DNA: TGTGCCAGCAGCGTTAGGCTTCGTCCGGATTCTGGAAACACCATATATTTT
V gene: TRBV9
J gene: TRBJ1-3
D gene: .
clone size: once

CDR3 protein: CASSTSGGFRTDTQYF
CDR3 DNA: TGCGCCAGCAGCACCTCAGGGGGCTTTAGGACAGATACGCAGTATTTT
V gene: TRBV5-1
J gene: TRBJ2-3
D gene: TRBD1
clone size: once

CDR3 protein: CASSLNLPDRVQSDTQYF
CDR3 DNA: TGTGCCAGCTCGCTAAACCTACCTGACAGGGTCCAAAGCGATACGCAGTATTTT
V gene: TRBV18
J gene: TRBJ2-3
D gene: TRBD1
clone size: .

CDR3 protein: CASSLTSSGNTIYF
CDR3 DNA: TGCGCCAGCAGCTTGACTAGCTCTGGAAACACCATATATTTT
V gene: TRBV5-1
J gene: TRBJ1-3
D gene: .
clone size: .

CDR3 protein: CASSPTGSNYGYTF
CDR3 DNA: TGTGCCAGCAGTCCGACAGGATCTAACTATGGCTACACCTTC
V gene: TRBV28
J gene: TRBJ1-2
D gene: .
clone size: .

CDR3 protein: CASSMQGLHYGYTF
CDR3 DNA: TGTGCCAGTAGTATGCAGGGGTTACACTATGGCTACACCTTC
V gene: TRBV19
J gene: TRBJ1-2
D gene: .
clone size: once

CDR3 protein: CASSQVLGDEQFF
CDR3 DNA: TGTGCCAGCAGCCAAGTGCTGGGGGATGAGCAGTTCTTC
V gene: TRBV7-9
J gene: TRBJ2-1
D gene: .
clone size: .

CDR3 protein: CASRSPPGSYNEQFF
CDR3 DNA: TGTGCCAGCAGGAGCCCCCCCGGCTCCTACAATGAGCAGTTCTTC
V gene: TRBV2
J gene: TRBJ2-1
D gene: .
clone size: .

CDR3 protein: CASGQGKETQYF
CDR3 DNA: TGTGCCAGCGGACAGGGAAAAGAGACCCAGTACTTC
V gene: TRBV7-9
J gene: TRBJ2-5
D gene: TRBD1
clone size: .

CDR3 protein: CASSPPGGRGTEAFF
CDR3 DNA: TGTGCCAGCAGTCCCCCAGGAGGCAGAGGAACTGAAGCTTTCTTT
V gene: TRBV28
J gene: TRBJ1-1
D gene: .
clone size: .

CDR3 protein: CASSLVMTGALFGYTF
CDR3 DNA: TGCGCCAGCAGCTTGGTCATGACAGGGGCTCTTTTCGGCTACACCTTC
V gene: TRBV5-1
J gene: TRBJ1-2
D gene: TRBD1
clone size: once

CDR3 protein: CASSRGWTEAFF
CDR3 DNA: TGTGCCAGCAGTCGAGGGTGGACTGAAGCTTTCTTT
V gene: TRBV6-5
J gene: TRBJ1-1
D gene: .
clone size: many

CDR3 protein: CASSQDAWAPYNEQFF
CDR3 DNA: TGTGCCAGCAGCCAAGATGCGTGGGCTCCGTACAATGAGCAGTTCTTC
V gene: TRBV14
J gene: TRBJ2-1
D gene: .
clone size: .

CDR3 protein: CASSLLLQGNTEAFF
CDR3 DNA: TGCGCCAGCAGCCTCTTACTCCAGGGCAACACTGAAGCTTTCTTT
V gene: TRBV4-3
J gene: TRBJ1-1
D gene: .
clone size: .

CDR3 protein: CASSVAVYSPLHF
CDR3 DNA: TGCGCCAGCAGCGTGGCGGTTTATTCACCCCTCCACTTT
V gene: TRBV4-1
J gene: TRBJ1-6
D gene: .
clone size: .

CDR3 protein: CASSDGQFSPLHF
CDR3 DNA: TGTGCCAGCAGCGACGGACAGTTCTCACCCCTCCACTTT
V gene: TRBV9
J gene: TRBJ1-6
D gene: .
clone size: few

CDR3 protein: CAWSPAVYPLHF
CDR3 DNA: TGTGCCTGGAGCCCCGCGGTATATCCCCTCCACTTT
V gene: TRBV30
J gene: TRBJ1-6
D gene: .
clone size: once

CDR3 protein: CASSLGQFNYGYTF
CDR3 DNA: TGTGCCAGTAGCCTGGGACAGTTTAACTATGGCTACACCTTC
V gene: TRBV19
J gene: TRBJ1-2
D gene: TRBD1
clone size: .

CDR3 protein: CASIAAPGKTNEKLFF
CDR3 DNA: TGTGCCAGTATTGCTGCCCCGGGTAAAACTAATGAAAAACTGTTTTTT
V gene: TRBV19
J gene: TRBJ1-4
D gene: .
clone size: once

CDR3 protein: CASSWGTGGTEAFF
CDR3 DNA: TGCGCCAGCAGCTGGGGGACAGGGGGCACTGAAGCTTTCTTT
V gene: TRBV5-1
J gene: TRBJ1-1
D gene: TRBD1
clone size: .

CDR3 protein: CASSVTLAGGYNEQFF
CDR3 DNA: TGCGCCAGCAGCGTGACACTAGCGGGGGGGTACAATGAGCAGTTCTTC
V gene: TRBV5-1
J gene: TRBJ2-1
D gene: TRBD2
clone size: .

CDR3 protein: CASSGTTDTQYF
CDR3 DNA: TGTGCCAGTAGCGGGACAACTGATACGCAGTATTTT
V gene: TRBV19
J gene: TRBJ2-3
D gene: .
clone size: .

CDR3 protein: CASSDPGPYGYTF
CDR3 DNA: TGTGCCAGCAGTGACCCGGGTCCATACGGCTACACCTTC
V gene: TRBV6-1
J gene: TRBJ1-2
D gene: .
clone size: .

CDR3 protein: CASSDSWGTNSPLHF
CDR3 DNA: TGTGCCAGCAGTGACTCTTGGGGTACCAATTCACCCCTCCACTTT
V gene: TRBV6-5
J gene: TRBJ1-6
D gene: .
clone size: .

CDR3 protein: CASSWWTSLGETQYF
CDR3 DNA: TGCGCCAGCAGCTGGTGGACATCTCTGGGGGAGACCCAGTACTTC
V gene: TRBV5-1
J gene: TRBJ2-5
D gene: .
clone size: .

CDR3 protein: CASSPSGQVNYGYTF
CDR3 DNA: TGTGCCAGCAGTCCATCGGGACAAGTTAACTATGGCTACACCTTC
V gene: TRBV9
J gene: TRBJ1-2
D gene: .
clone size: once

CDR3 protein: CASSPRGLAGYEQYF
CDR3 DNA: TGTGCCAGCAGTCCCCGGGGGCTAGCGGGCTACGAGCAGTACTTC
V gene: TRBV27
J gene: TRBJ2-7
D gene: TRBD2
clone size: .

CDR3 protein: CASSLQSGGAEETQYF
CDR3 DNA: TGTGCCAGCAGCCTTCAAAGCGGGGGGGCCGAAGAGACCCAGTACTTC
V gene: TRBV4-2
J gene: TRBJ2-5
D gene: TRBD2
clone size: .

CDR3 protein: CASSLLAGSETQYF
CDR3 DNA: TGCGCCAGCAGCTTGTTAGCGGGCTCGGAGACCCAGTACTTC
V gene: TRBV5-1
J gene: TRBJ2-5
D gene: TRBD2
clone size: .

CDR3 protein: CASSEAGLGYGYTF
CDR3 DNA: TGTGCCAGCAGTGAAGCGGGCTTAGGCTATGGCTACACCTTC
V gene: TRBV6-1
J gene: TRBJ1-2
D gene: .
clone size: .

CDR3 protein: CASVRETHGYTF
CDR3 DNA: TGTGCCAGCGTCAGAGAGACTCATGGCTACACCTTC
V gene: TRBV7-9
J gene: TRBJ1-2
D gene: .
clone size: .

CDR3 protein: CASSPRTGDGYTF
CDR3 DNA: TGTGCCAGCAGTCCGCGGACAGGGGATGGCTACACCTTC
V gene: TRBV6-6
J gene: TRBJ1-2
D gene: TRBD1
clone size: .